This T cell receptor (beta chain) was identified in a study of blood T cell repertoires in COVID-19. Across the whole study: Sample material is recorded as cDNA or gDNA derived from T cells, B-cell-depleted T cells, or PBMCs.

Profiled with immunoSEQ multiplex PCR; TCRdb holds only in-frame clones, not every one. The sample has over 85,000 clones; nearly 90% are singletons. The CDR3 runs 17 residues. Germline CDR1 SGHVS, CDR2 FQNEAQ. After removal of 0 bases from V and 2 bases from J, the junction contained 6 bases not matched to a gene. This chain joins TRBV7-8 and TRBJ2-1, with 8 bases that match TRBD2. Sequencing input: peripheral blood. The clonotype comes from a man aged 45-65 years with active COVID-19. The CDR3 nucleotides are TGTGCCAGCAGCTTAGCTCGGGGGGGGAGAGCCTACAATGAGCAGTTCTTC. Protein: CASSLARGGRAYNEQFF.